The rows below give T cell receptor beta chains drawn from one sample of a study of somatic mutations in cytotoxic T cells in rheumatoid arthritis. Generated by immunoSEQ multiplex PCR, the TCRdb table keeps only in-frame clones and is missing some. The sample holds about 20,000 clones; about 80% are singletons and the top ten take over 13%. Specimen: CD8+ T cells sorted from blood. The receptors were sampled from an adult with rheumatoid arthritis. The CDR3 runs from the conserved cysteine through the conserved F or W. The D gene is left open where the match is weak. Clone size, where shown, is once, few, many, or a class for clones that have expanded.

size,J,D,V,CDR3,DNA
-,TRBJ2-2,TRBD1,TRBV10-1,CASRETGTGELFF,TGCGCCAGCAGAGAGACAGGGACCGGGGAGCTGTTTTTT
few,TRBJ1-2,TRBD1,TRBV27,CASSFGTASNYGYTF,TGTGCCAGCAGTTTCGGGACAGCTTCTAACTATGGCTACACCTTC
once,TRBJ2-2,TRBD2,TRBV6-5,CASSYSREGTGELFF,TGTGCCAGCAGTTACTCGCGGGAGGGGACCGGGGAGCTGTTTTTT
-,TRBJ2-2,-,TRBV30,CACRGTNTGELFF,TGTGCCTGCAGGGGTACGAACACCGGGGAGCTGTTTTTT
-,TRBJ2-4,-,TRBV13,CASSLGAENIQYF,TGTGCCAGCAGCTTAGGGGCCGAAAACATTCAGTACTTC
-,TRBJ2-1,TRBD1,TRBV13,CASSSGTGAFQNEQFF,TGTGCCAGCAGCTCGGGGACAGGGGCCTTCCAAAATGAGCAGTTCTTC
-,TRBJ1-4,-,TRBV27,CASSLSMGAKLFF,TGTGCCAGCAGTTTGAGTATGGGGGCGAAACTGTTTTTT
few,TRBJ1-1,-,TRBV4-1,CASSAGTVNTEAFF,TGCGCCAGCTCCGCCGGGACGGTGAACACTGAAGCTTTCTTT
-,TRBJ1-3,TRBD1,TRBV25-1,CASTISGQGSGNTIYF,TGTGCCAGCACAATCTCCGGACAGGGGAGTGGAAACACCATATATTTT
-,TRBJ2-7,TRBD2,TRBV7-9,CASSLVAGGSEQYF,TGTGCCAGCAGCTTAGTAGCGGGAGGGTCCGAGCAGTACTTC
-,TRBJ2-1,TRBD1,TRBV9,CASSAWTGLSYNEQFF,TGTGCCAGCAGCGCCTGGACAGGGCTCTCCTACAATGAGCAGTTCTTC
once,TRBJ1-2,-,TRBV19,CASSISSTGYGYTF,TGTGCCAGTAGTATCTCTTCGACGGGCTATGGCTACACCTTC
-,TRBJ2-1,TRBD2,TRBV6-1,CASSVSGGSYNEQFF,TGTGCCAGCAGTGTTAGCGGGGGATCCTACAATGAGCAGTTCTTC
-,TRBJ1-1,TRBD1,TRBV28,CASSNQGGGTEAFF,TGTGCCAGCAGCAACCAGGGGGGTGGGACTGAAGCTTTCTTT
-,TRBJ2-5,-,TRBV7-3,CASSLGAGETQYF,TGTGCCAGCAGCTTAGGGGCGGGAGAGACCCAGTACTTC
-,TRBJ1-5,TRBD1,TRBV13,CASSFGTGGQPQHF,TGTGCCAGCAGCTTCGGGACAGGGGGTCAGCCCCAGCATTTT
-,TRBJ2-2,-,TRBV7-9,CASSFPGAGELFF,TGTGCCAGCAGCTTTCCGGGTGCCGGGGAGCTGTTTTTT
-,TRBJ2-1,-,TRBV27,CASSFRTKGHEQFF,TGTGCCAGCAGTTTTAGGACAAAGGGGCATGAGCAGTTCTTC
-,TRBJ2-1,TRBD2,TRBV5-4,CASSGTTSGSYNEQFF,TGTGCCAGCAGCGGGACGACTAGCGGATCATACAATGAGCAGTTCTTC
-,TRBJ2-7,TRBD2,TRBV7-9,CASSPEGSGRDAQYF,TGTGCCAGCAGCCCCGAGGGGTCCGGGAGGGACGCGCAGTACTTC
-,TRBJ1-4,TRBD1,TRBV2,CASVPGGSLNEKLFF,TGTGCCAGCGTGCCAGGGGGCAGCTTGAACGAAAAACTGTTTTTT
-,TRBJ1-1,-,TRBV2,CASTAYGQNPEAFF,TGTGCCAGCACAGCTTATGGACAAAATCCTGAAGCTTTCTTT
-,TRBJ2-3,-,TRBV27,CASSPYGVALDTQYF,TGTGCCAGCAGTCCTTACGGGGTTGCGCTAGATACGCAGTATTTT
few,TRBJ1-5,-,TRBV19,CASSRQLNQPQHF,TGTGCCAGTAGCAGACAACTCAATCAGCCCCAGCATTTT
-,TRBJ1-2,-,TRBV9,CASSGPGGDGYTF,TGTGCCAGCAGCGGCCCAGGAGGAGATGGCTACACCTTC
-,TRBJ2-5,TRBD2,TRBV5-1,CASSLLTASGREETQYF,TGCGCCAGCAGCTTGCTTACGGCTAGCGGGAGGGAGGAGACCCAGTACTTC
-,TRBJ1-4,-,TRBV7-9,CASLGLGTRNEKLFF,TGTGCCAGCTTGGGCCTTGGCACAAGAAATGAAAAACTGTTTTTT
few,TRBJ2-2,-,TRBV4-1,CASSQRGHSNTGELFF,TGCGCCAGCAGCCAAAGGGGACACTCGAACACCGGGGAGCTGTTTTTT
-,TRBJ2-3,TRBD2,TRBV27,CASSLILAGGPEDTQYF,TGTGCCAGCAGTTTAATACTAGCGGGGGGGCCTGAAGATACGCAGTATTTT
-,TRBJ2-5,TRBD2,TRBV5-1,CASSSGLAGVGETQYF,TGCGCCAGCAGCAGTGGGCTAGCGGGAGTCGGAGAGACCCAGTACTTC
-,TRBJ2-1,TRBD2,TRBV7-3,CASSPRWGGRVDEQFF,TGTGCCAGCAGCCCCCGATGGGGCGGGAGGGTCGATGAGCAGTTCTTC
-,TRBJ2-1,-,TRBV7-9,CASTNRAYNEQFF,TGTGCCAGCACCAATAGGGCCTACAATGAGCAGTTCTTC
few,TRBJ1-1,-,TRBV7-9,CASSLALGPTISTEAFF,TGTGCCAGCAGCTTAGCTCTCGGGCCGACCATTAGCACTGAAGCTTTCTTT
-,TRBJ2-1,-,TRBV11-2,CASSPLVGADNEQFF,TGTGCCAGCAGCCCGCTAGTTGGGGCCGACAATGAGCAGTTCTTC
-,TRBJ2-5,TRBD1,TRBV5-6,CASSLEGTGSGETQYF,TGTGCCAGCAGCCTGGAAGGGACAGGGTCGGGAGAGACCCAGTACTTC
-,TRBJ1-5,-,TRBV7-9,CASSLGDQPQHF,TGTGCCAGCAGCTTGGGGGATCAGCCCCAGCATTTT
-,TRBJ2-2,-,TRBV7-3,CASSLRGQLGTGELFF,TGTGCCAGCAGCTTAAGGGGTCAGCTGGGCACCGGGGAGCTGTTTTTT
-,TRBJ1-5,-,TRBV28,CASSFRQGSEQPQHF,TGTGCCAGCAGTTTCAGGCAGGGAAGCGAGCAGCCCCAGCATTTT
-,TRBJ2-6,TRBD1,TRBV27,CASSPRDSSSGANVLTF,TGTGCCAGCAGTCCGAGGGACAGCAGCTCTGGGGCCAACGTCCTGACTTTC
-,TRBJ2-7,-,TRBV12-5,CASARTGQTYEQYF,TGTGCTAGTGCCCGAACAGGACAAACCTACGAGCAGTACTTC
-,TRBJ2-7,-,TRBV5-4,CASSLGTTYEQYF,TGTGCCAGCAGCTTGGGAACTACCTACGAGCAGTACTTC
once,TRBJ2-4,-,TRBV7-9,CASSLNRGRAKNIQYF,TGTGCCAGCAGCTTAAATAGGGGGAGAGCCAAAAACATTCAGTACTTC